The 24 T cell receptor beta chains presented below share a single source sample, sequenced in a study of T cell repertoires in cytomegalovirus infection. TCRdb reprocessed the reads with MiXCR, giving one entry per CDR3 protein. Among around 440,000 distinct CDR3 sequences listed, 11% were seen once. Sequencing used PBMCs. Source of these receptors: a human donor in good health (CMV status not recorded). Some clones in this sample may be carry-over from other donors' samples.

This clonotype was observed at least ten times. V and J are TRBV28 and TRBJ2-3; TRBD1 aligns across 8 bases. V lost 4 bases to trimming and J lost 3 bases; unmatched junction nucleotides: 6. This CDR3 has 15 amino acids. In germline, CDR1 is MDHEN, CDR2 SYDVKM. The CDR3, as DNA: TGTGCCAGCAGTTCCACTGACAGGGGAACAGATACGCAGTATTTT. It codes for CASSSTDRGTDTQYF.

This clonotype turned up a few times. This rearrangement joins TRBV5-5 to TRBJ1-6; D perhaps matches TRBD1 (5 bases). Germline V lookup: CDR1 SGHKS, CDR2 YYEKEE (reference sequence). Trimming removed 1 base from V and 9 bases from J, with 14 bases in between. CDR3 length: 15 residues. In nucleotides, the CDR3 is TGTGCCAGCAGCTTGCCTAGACAGAAGGGTTCACCCCTCCACTTT. It is translated as CASSLPRQKGSPLHF.

Only a few counts were recorded for this clonotype. The V gene is TRBV6-6, the J gene TRBJ2-2, with TRBD2 matching 8 bases. V dropped 7 bases and J dropped 5; count of bases not matched to a gene: 9. The CDR3 has 15 residues. CDR1 and CDR2 from the germline V gene are MNHNY and SVGAGI (reference sequence). The CDR3: CASISRAGGTGELFF. CDR3 nucleotide sequence: TGTGCCAGCATCTCGAGGGCGGGGGGTACCGGGGAGCTGTTTTTT.

The chain is built from TRBV11-2 and TRBJ2-2; TRBD2 matches 7 bases. This CDR3 has 18 residues. The ends lost 5 bases at V and 1 base at J; junction bases unmatched: 13. In germline, CDR1 is SGHAT, CDR2 FQNNGV. The CDR3: CASSPGPASGGNTGELFF. CDR3 bases: TGTGCCAGCAGCCCCGGGCCCGCTAGCGGAGGGAACACCGGGGAGCTGTTTTTT.

This clonotype has a handful of counts. V usage is TRBV7-9 and J usage is TRBJ2-3; TRBD1 matches 7 bases. V was pared by 1 base and J by 3 bases, with 4 bases of the junction left unmatched. Germline V gives CDR1 SEHNR, CDR2 FQNEAQ (reference sequence). The length of the CDR3 is 15 residues. The CDR3: CASSLEGTATDTQYF. CDR3 bases: TGTGCCAGCAGCTTAGAGGGGACAGCAACAGATACGCAGTATTTT.

There are many counts of this clonotype. This rearrangement joins TRBV27 to TRBJ1-5; D is undetermined. The CDR3 runs to 15 residues. Germline assignment: CDR1 MNHEY and CDR2 SMNVEV (reference sequence). V lost 6 bases and J 0 bases, leaving 12 bases between the germline ends. The CDR3 region has the DNA TGTGCCAGCAGGGCGACCAGGTATAGCAATCAGCCCCAGCATTTT. This gives the protein CASRATRYSNQPQHF.

This clonotype was counted many times. V is TRBV7-2 and J is TRBJ2-5; perhaps TRBD2 as D (7 bases). Trimming shortened V by 5 bases and J by 0 bases, and 19 bases separated the two germline ends. Germline V gene data show CDR1 as SGHTA and CDR2 as FQGNSA. The CDR3 spans 17 residues. The CDR3 nucleotides read TGTGCCAGCAGCGTCCTGGGGGGGGCGGGGGACCAAGAGACCCAGTACTTC. This encodes CASSVLGGAGDQETQYF. Together with reference TRBV7-2 and TRBJ2-5, the CDR3 gives the full variable domain: GAGVSQSPSNKVTEKGKDVELRCDPISGHTALYWYRQSLGQGLEFLIYFQGNSAPDKSGLPSDRFSAERTGGSVSTLTIQRTQQEDSAVYLCASSVLGGAGDQETQYFGPGTRLLVL.

The sample holds a few counts of this clonotype. The V gene is TRBV11-2, the J gene TRBJ2-5; D is perhaps TRBD1 or TRBD2 (6 bases each). V was cut by 4 bases and J by 2 bases, with 14 bases left in between. The CDR3 runs 15 residues. From germline, CDR1 is SGHAT and CDR2 FQNNGV. For the CDR3, the DNA is TGTGCCAGCAGCTCCATGAGGGGGGCGCAAGAGACCCAGTACTTC. Its protein is CASSSMRGAQETQYF.

This clonotype was observed at least ten times. The V and J genes are TRBV7-9 and TRBJ2-7; the D gene is possibly TRBD2 (5 bases). V was shortened by 3 bases and J by 3 bases, with 12 bases between the two germline ends. From germline, CDR1 is SEHNR and CDR2 FQNEAQ (reference sequence). This CDR3 spans 14 amino acids. CDR3 in amino acids: CASSLAGDVYEQYF. CDR3 sequence (DNA): TGTGCCAGCAGCTTGGCCGGGGATGTCTACGAGCAGTACTTC.

There are many counts of this clonotype. V usage is TRBV28 and J usage is TRBJ2-7, with D unclear. Germline CDR1 reads MDHEN; CDR2 reads SYDVKM. V dropped 8 bases and J dropped 1 base, with 12 bases sitting between them. The CDR3 runs to 13 residues. CDR3 region: CASFDGNSYEQYF. The CDR3 DNA is TGTGCCAGCTTCGACGGAAATTCCTACGAGCAGTACTTC. Full variable domain (rest looked up from reference TRBV28 and TRBJ2-7): DVKVTQSSRYLVKRTGEKVFLECVQDMDHENMFWYRQDPGLGLRLIYFSYDVKMKEKGDIPEGYSVSREKKERFSLILESASTNQTSMYLCASFDGNSYEQYFGPGTRLTVT.

This clonotype appeared many times. The rearrangement links TRBV28 to TRBJ2-7; the D gene is possibly TRBD2 (6 bases). Trimming cost V 7 bases and J 5 bases, with 18 bases left between them. The germline gives CDR1 MDHEN, CDR2 SYDVKM. There are 14 residues in the CDR3. CDR3 protein: CASTSVRLVHEQYF. The CDR3 DNA reads TGTGCCAGCACCTCCGTACGACTAGTACACGAGCAGTACTTC.

This clonotype was observed many times. This rearrangement joins TRBV4-1 to TRBJ1-2; a possible D gene is TRBD1 (5 bases). Germline CDR1 is MGHRA and CDR2 is YSYEKL. CDR3 length: 16 residues. Deletions cut 1 base from V and 6 bases from J, with 18 bases between. The CDR3: CASSQGRQRRENGYTF. CDR3 DNA: TGCGCCAGCAGCCAAGGGAGACAGAGGCGCGAGAATGGCTACACCTTC.

This clonotype was recorded many times. The DNA for the CDR3 is TGTGCCAGCAGCTTAGTTACAGGGAGGTCCAATGAGCAGTTCTTC. Its translation: CASSLVTGRSNEQFF. The V gene is TRBV7-3, the J gene TRBJ2-1, with D perhaps being TRBD1 or TRBD2 (6 bases each). The V gene's germline CDR1 is SGHTA and CDR2 FQGTGA. The ends were cut back, 2 bases at V and 6 bases at J, with 14 bases in the middle. This CDR3 has 15 amino acids.

Note on this clonotype: Given a much more abundant clone one base away, this may be a read error. This likely comes from a read error, as the CDR3 has no conserved phenylalanine or tryptophan at its end. The rearrangement uses TRBV12-3 or TRBV12-4 and TRBJ2-2, with 10 positions matching TRBD2. After removal of 7 bases from V and 2 bases from J, the junction contained 10 bases not matched to a gene. The CDR3 is made up of 17 amino acids. As DNA, the CDR3 is TGTGCCAGCATCCCTAGCGGGGGTTCAGAAAACACCGGGGAGCTGTTTCTT. Protein product: CASIPSGGSENTGELFL.

This clonotype appeared a few times. The J gene is TRBJ2-2, the V gene TRBV5-4; possible D gene TRBD2, 7 bases. The CDR3 length is 17 residues. The germline gives CDR1 SGHNT, CDR2 YYREEE (reference sequence). Trimming left V 0 bases short and J 1 base short, with 13 bases between. The CDR3 protein is CASSLVSGGMNTGELFF. The CDR3 DNA reads TGTGCCAGCAGCTTGGTATCGGGGGGCATGAACACCGGGGAGCTGTTTTTT. The full variable domain, completed using reference TRBV5-4 and TRBJ2-2, is ETGVTQSPTHLIKTRGQQVTLRCSSQSGHNTVSWYQQALGQGPQFIFQYYREEENGRGNFPPRFSGLQFPNYSSELNVNALELDDSALYLCASSLVSGGMNTGELFFGEGSRLTVL.

This clonotype was observed many times. This sequence joins TRBV2 and TRBJ2-1; 11 bases are a match to TRBD2. The CDR3 runs 17 residues. Germline-derived CDR1 and CDR2 are SNHLY and FYNNEI. V lost 5 bases, J lost 2 bases, and 8 bases stayed unmatched. The CDR3 reads CASSPPGTSGPYNEQFF. For the CDR3, the DNA is TGTGCCAGCAGTCCCCCCGGGACTAGCGGACCCTACAATGAGCAGTTCTTC.

The chain recombines TRBV20-1 with TRBJ2-3, with TRBD2 identical over 16 bases. CDR1 DFQATT and CDR2 SNEGSKA come from the germline V gene (reference sequence). The trim removed 5 bases at V and 6 bases at J, leaving 5 bases unmatched. The CDR3 has 15 amino acids. The CDR3 coding sequence is TGCAGTGCTGGGACTAGCGGGGGGGCCGCGGATACGCAGTATTTT. Residues: CSAGTSGGAADTQYF.

This clonotype was found many times. This chain links TRBV12-3 or TRBV12-4 with TRBJ1-1; 7 bases line up with TRBD1. V lost 6 bases and J lost 9; bases outside the gene matches: 13. The CDR3 loop spans 14 amino acids. The chain's CDR3 is CASSARQGDNQAFF. As DNA, the CDR3 is TGTGCCAGCAGCGCCAGACAGGGCGACAACCAAGCTTTCTTT.

This clonotype came up many times. The chain employs TRBV28 and TRBJ1-3; TRBD1 aligns across 8 bases. Germline CDR1 MDHEN, CDR2 SYDVKM. Losses at the gene ends were 6 bases for V and 6 bases for J; bases not matched to a gene: 13. The CDR3 runs 16 residues. The CDR3 is CASSPKSQGALNTIYF. The CDR3 coding sequence is TGTGCCAGCAGCCCTAAATCCCAGGGGGCTTTAAACACCATATATTTT.

V is TRBV10-3 and J is TRBJ2-1, with 7 bases lining up with TRBD1. CDR1 and CDR2 from the germline V gene are ENHRY and SYGVKD. The junction had 8 bases not matched to a gene; V was cut back by 6 bases and J by 6 bases. This CDR3 is built from 14 residues. CDR3 nucleotides: TGTGCCATCAGGCCGACAGGGCTTGTCAATGAGCAGTTCTTC. It yields the protein CAIRPTGLVNEQFF.

This clonotype appeared many times. The chain employs TRBV20-1 and TRBJ2-7, with a weak D call TRBD1 (5 bases). V was trimmed by 6 bases and J by 5 bases, leaving 23 bases between them. CDR1 is DFQATT, CDR2 SNEGSKA, per germline (reference sequence). There are 15 residues in the CDR3. The CDR3 protein is CSAIRSDVLGDEQYF. CDR3 coding DNA: TGCAGTGCCATCCGCTCGGATGTCCTAGGGGACGAGCAGTACTTC.

This clonotype was seen many times. V and J are TRBV7-2 and TRBJ1-3, with 7 positions matching TRBD1. CDR3 size: 15 residues. Per germline, CDR1 SGHTA and CDR2 FQGNSA. The junction had 7 bases not matched to a gene; V was cut back by 4 bases and J by 4 bases. The CDR3: CASSSDRVRGNTIYF. CDR3 sequence (DNA): TGTGCCAGCAGCTCTGACAGGGTTAGAGGAAACACCATATATTTT.

This clonotype has a handful of counts. The chain combines TRBV7-9 with TRBJ2-5, with D maybe TRBD2 (6 bases). CDR1 and CDR2 (germline): SEHNR, FQNEAQ (reference sequence). V lost 4 bases and J 9 bases, leaving 18 bases between the germline ends. The CDR3 covers 14 residues. The CDR3 reads CASSWTGTSGAQYF. CDR3 nucleotide sequence: TGTGCCAGCAGCTGGACTGGGACTTCCGGGGCCCAGTACTTC.

V usage is TRBV12-3 or TRBV12-4 and J usage is TRBJ1-6, with D possibly TRBD1 on 5 matching bases. V dropped 6 bases and J dropped 7 bases, with 13 bases sitting between them. The CDR3 has 14 residues. CDR3 nucleotide sequence: TGTGCCAGCAGGCGGACAACGGGGAATTCACCCCTCCACTTT. This codes for CASRRTTGNSPLHF.